This T cell receptor beta chain is drawn from a study of regulatory T cells in long-lasting Graves disease. As for time point: newly diagnosed GD, antithyroid drugs for less than 3 months. The TCR library was made from RNA that had been extracted from PBMCs in TRIzol. This clonotype was seen repeatedly, ten times or more. Building of the TCR beta libraries involved iRepertoire HTBI primers and Arm-PCR of CDR3 regions. TCRdb redid the calling of the multiplex PCR reads with MiXCR, one entry per CDR3 protein. The repertoire consists of 450,000 to 600,000 distinct CDR3 sequences, with around 16% occurring once and the leading ten covering 10% to 15%. This sample was also put to use in a study of T cells in Graves' hyperthyroidism and ophthalmopathy.

The TCR was taken from a man aged 40-49 years with Graves disease. The sequenced sample was peripheral blood mononuclear cells (PBMCs), obtained at new diagnosis, from a patient treated with antithyroid drugs.

DNA of the CDR3: TGCGCCAGCAGCCTACGTAGATTAGACACTGAAGCTTTCTTT. This codes for CASSLRRLDTEAFF. The chain links TRBV5-1 to TRBJ1-1; the D is unclear. V lost 4 bases and J 3 bases, leaving 13 bases between the germline ends. Germline V gene data show CDR1 as SGHRS and CDR2 as YFSETQ. The CDR3 has 14 amino acids.